This T cell receptor beta chain was identified during a study of T cells in Graves' hyperthyroidism and ophthalmopathy. The CDR3 sequence is 13 residues long. The V gene lost 5 bases and the J gene lost 2 bases, with 9 bases spanning the gap. Germline CDR1 reads LNHNV; CDR2 reads YYDKDF (reference sequence). Amplification yielded TCR beta CDR3 regions, with RNA transcripts as the source. The study used the HTBI primer set for a first-round RT-PCR of the TCR CDR3. TCRdb re-derived calls from the multiplex PCR reads in MiXCR, one entry per CDR3 protein. The sample carries 470,000 or so distinct CDR3 sequences, around 21% recorded once. This clonotype was counted many times.

The TCR was taken from a man aged 18 to 29 with Graves' hyperthyroidism. V is TRBV15 and J is TRBJ2-5; D is undetermined. Source material: blood. This CDR3 is CATSPRWQETQYF. The CDR3 region has the DNA TGTGCCACCAGCCCTCGATGGCAAGAGACCCAGTACTTC.